This TCR beta chain was retrieved from a study of blood T cell repertoires in COVID-19. Turning to the study itself: There were acute and convalescent COVID-19 samples, and they came from the United States, Italy and Spain. The analysed material was cDNA or gDNA that came from T cells, B-cell-depleted T cells, or PBMCs.

How the authors handled the data: Scientists estimated how many nucleated cells there were by amplifying reference gene primers. Sequencing used immunoSEQ multiplex PCR; TCRdb keeps in-frame clones, though not all of them. Clonal size and the V and J genes are those of that table, whereas D and trimming came from the DNA. The table records about 220,000 clones, approximately 81% of them present only once. Germline V gene data show CDR1 as LGHDT and CDR2 as YNNKEL (reference sequence). Germline trimming cut 3 bases from V and 1 base from J; bases unmatched to any gene: 8. The CDR3 is 19 residues long.

This sequence was found in an older woman who had recovered from COVID-19. The chain links TRBV3-1 (or the pseudogene TRBV3-2) to TRBJ2-1; 14 bases match TRBD2. Source material: peripheral blood. Here the CDR3 reads CASSHGLAGGSNSYNEQFF. In DNA, the CDR3 is TGTGCCAGCAGCCACGGACTAGCGGGGGGCTCCAATTCCTACAATGAGCAGTTCTTC.